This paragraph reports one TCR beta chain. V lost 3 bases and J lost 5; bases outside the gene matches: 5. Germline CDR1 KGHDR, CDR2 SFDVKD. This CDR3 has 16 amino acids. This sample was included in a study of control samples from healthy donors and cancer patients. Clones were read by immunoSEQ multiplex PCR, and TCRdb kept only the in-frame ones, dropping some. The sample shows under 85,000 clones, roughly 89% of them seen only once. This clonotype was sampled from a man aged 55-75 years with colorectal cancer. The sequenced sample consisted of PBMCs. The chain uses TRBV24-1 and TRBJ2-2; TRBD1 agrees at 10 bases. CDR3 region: CATSDKDRGLTGELFF. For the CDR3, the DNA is TGTGCCACCAGTGATAAGGACAGGGGGTTGACCGGGGAGCTGTTTTTT.